Listed here is a single T cell receptor beta chain. These data belong to a study of blood T cell repertoires in COVID-19. The assay was immunoSEQ multiplex PCR, and TCRdb's table has in-frame clones only and misses some. The profile shows around 370,000 clones, more than 70% of them singletons. This CDR3 spans 16 amino acids. J was trimmed by 2 bases and V by 3 bases; bases with no gene match: 10. The germline V gene encodes CDR1 SGHAT and CDR2 FQNNGV. The source is a woman between 18 and 29 years old who had recovered from COVID-19. The chain has TRBV11-2 and TRBJ2-7, with 7 bases identical to TRBD2. The source material was PBMCs or T cells enriched from blood (not recorded which). The CDR3 DNA is TGTGCCAGCAGCTTTGGTCCGGCTAGCGGAGCCTACGAGCAGTACTTC. Translating gives CASSFGPASGAYEQYF. Full variable domain (outside the CDR3, taken from reference TRBV11-2 and TRBJ2-7): EAGVAQSPRYKIIEKRQSVAFWCNPISGHATLYWYQQILGQGPKLLIQFQNNGVVDDSQLPKDRFSAERLKGVDSTLKIQPAKLEDSAVYLCASSFGPASGAYEQYFGPGTRLTVT.